The clone carrying this T cell receptor beta chain showed up many times. This entry comes from a study of neurological immune-mediated disorders. The V and J ends lost 6 bases and 0 bases, in that order; junction bases with no gene match: 9. This CDR3 has 19 amino acids. 5'RACE generated cDNA with 10-nucleotide random UMIs. Over 180 million TCR-beta sequences, together covering 15-18 subjects, were produced by every individual sequencing run that was carried out. MiXCR, run by TCRdb on the 5' RACE reads, gives a single entry per CDR3 protein. The repertoire holds 53,000 or so distinct CDR3 sequences, with about 8% as singletons. Time point defined: longitudinal time-point 3. The unsorted libraries had their origin in 2 million PBMCs stored at -80 C.

The chain is built from TRBV12-3 or TRBV12-4 and TRBJ2-3, with 16 positions matching TRBD2. This receptor was taken from a woman in her forties in good health. Sequenced sample: PBMCs. The DNA of the CDR3 is TGTGCCAGCAGCCCAGGGACTAGCGGGAGGGCGTCTAGCACAGATACGCAGTATTTT. It is translated as CASSPGTSGRASSTDTQYF.